The entry below describes one T cell receptor beta chain. The antigen is unknown. This specimen belongs to a study of response to subunit inactivated influenza vaccine. TCRdb analysed the RT-PCR reads with MiXCR anew, one entry per CDR3 protein. The data hold about 780,000 distinct CDR3 sequences, with less than 20% observed a single time. General observations from the study: Only a handful of new T cells, the authors suggested, are recruited with each seasonal influenza vaccination.

This CDR3 region has 13 residues. Germline CDR1 is SGHTA and CDR2 is FQGTGA. Trimming removed 1 base from V and 8 bases from J, with 11 bases in between. This sequence joins TRBV7-3 and TRBJ2-5; the D call may be TRBD1 or TRBD2 (5 bases each). The specimen comprised PBMCs from blood, sampled roughly 5 days after vaccination. The receptor's source is a man aged 45-60 years who received an inactivated influenza vaccine. This chain's CDR3 is CASSLILRDTQYF. The CDR3 DNA is TGTGCCAGCAGCTTAATCCTCAGGGACACCCAGTACTTC.